These 3 T cell receptor beta chains originate from one sample sequenced in a study of blood T cell repertoires in COVID-19. Data came from immunoSEQ multiplex PCR; TCRdb stores just in-frame clones and leaves some out. The sample has 220,000 or so clones, about 83% seen once. Sequences were obtained from PBMCs or T cells enriched from blood (not recorded which). The receptors were gathered from a woman in her thirties or forties who had recovered from COVID-19.

J is TRBJ2-3 and V is TRBV7-8; 11 nucleotides line up with TRBD2. Germline lookup yields CDR1 SGHVS and CDR2 FQNEAQ. The CDR3 has 15 amino acids. V trimming: 5 bases; J trimming: 3 bases; junction bases outside the gene matches: 4. As DNA, the CDR3 is TGTGCCAGCAGCCGAGGGACTAGCGGAACAGATACGCAGTATTTT. Encoded protein: CASSRGTSGTDTQYF.

CDR3 in DNA: TGTGCCAGCAGCACATCAACTAGCGGGGGTCGAACAGATACGCAGTATTTT. It codes for CASSTSTSGGRTDTQYF. V usage is TRBV5-5 and J usage is TRBJ2-3; 11 bases fit TRBD2. The CDR3 has 17 amino acids. The V gene's germline CDR1 is SGHKS and CDR2 YYEKEE (reference sequence). V lost 4 bases to trimming and J lost 3 bases; unmatched junction nucleotides: 10.

V is TRBV10-3 and J is TRBJ2-7; 9 nucleotides align to TRBD1. Losses at the gene ends were 6 bases for V and 3 bases for J; bases not matched to a gene: 3. The germline gives CDR1 ENHRY, CDR2 SYGVKD. This CDR3 comprises 13 residues. Written as DNA, the CDR3 is TGTGCCATCAGCCTGGGACAGGGCTACGAGCAGTACTTC. Protein sequence: CAISLGQGYEQYF.